Below are 2 T cell receptor beta chains sequenced from a single sample in a study of cytomegalovirus exposure and HLA in healthy donors. This PCR relied on a set of 60 Vbeta primers and 13 Jbeta primers. Assay used: immunoSEQ multiplex PCR; TCRdb lists only in-frame clones, some missing. The sample lists 73,000 or so clones, roughly four fifths seen once, with 6.5% to 7% in the top ten. The material sequenced was PBMCs. Source of these receptors: a human donor in good health.

This clone has only one observation. The chain is built from TRBV30 and TRBJ1-5, with a possible D match to TRBD1 (6 bases). Trimming removed 4 bases from V and 4 bases from J, with 11 bases in between. The V gene's germline CDR1 is GTSNPN and CDR2 SVGIG (reference sequence). This CDR3 is built from 13 residues. The CDR3 DNA reads TGTGCCTGGAAAGGACAGAATAATCAGCCCCAGCATTTT. Residues: CAWKGQNNQPQHF. The complete variable domain, with remaining parts taken from reference TRBV30 and TRBJ1-5, reads SQTIHQWPATLVQPVGSPLSLECTVEGTSNPNLYWYRQAAGRGLQLLFYSVGIGQISSEVPQNLSASRPQDRQFILSSKKLLLSDSGFYLCAWKGQNNQPQHFGDGTRLSIL.

The genes are TRBV18 and TRBJ1-2; the D is unclear. The V and J ends lost 0 bases and 8 bases respectively, with 10 bases between them. Germline CDR1 is KGHSH and CDR2 is LQKENI. The CDR3 spans 13 residues. DNA for the CDR3: TGTGCCAGCTCACCACCCGGGGTGACAGGCTACACCTTC. Its protein is CASSPPGVTGYTF.